In its sample, the clone carrying this T cell receptor beta chain was seen once. The data belong to a study of blood T cell repertoires in COVID-19. Sequencing used immunoSEQ multiplex PCR; TCRdb keeps in-frame clones, though not all of them. The sample has roughly 390,000 clones, 85% seen once. Germline CDR1 ENHRY, CDR2 SYGVKD. V lost 8 bases to trimming and J lost 0 bases, with 11 bases between them. CDR3 length: 14 residues. This chain joins TRBV10-3 and TRBJ1-3; TRBD1 is a possible D gene (5 bases). The TCR originated in a woman between 18 and 30 years old with acute or convalescent COVID-19. The specimen was peripheral blood. The CDR3 sequence is CAIGEGSSGNTIYF. Here the CDR3 DNA reads TGTGCCATCGGGGAGGGGAGCTCTGGAAACACCATATATTTT.